Below, 18 T cell receptor beta chains from the same sample are listed, as sequenced in a study of T cells in Graves' hyperthyroidism and ophthalmopathy. Amplification of TCR beta CDR3 regions used RNA as the template. The HTBI primer set was used in a first-round RT-PCR of the TCR CDR3. MiXCR, applied by TCRdb to the multiplex PCR reads, yields one record per CDR3 protein. The repertoire consists of hundreds of thousands of distinct CDR3 sequences, with over 35% occurring once and the leading ten covering less than 40%. The sequenced sample was blood. These receptors were taken from a woman in her 40s with Graves' hyperthyroidism.

This clonotype was detected ten times or more. The V gene is TRBV7-8, the J gene TRBJ2-5; perhaps TRBD1 as D (5 bases). The germline CDR1 and CDR2 sequences are SGHVS and FQNEAQ. Between the trimmed V and J ends, which lost 1 base and 5 bases, there was a span of 20 bases. This CDR3 contains 17 residues. DNA for the CDR3: TGTGCCAGCAGCTTAGGACCTCACCAGGGAATGAGGGAGACCCAGTACTTC. Translating gives CASSLGPHQGMRETQYF.

This chain connects TRBV15 to TRBJ2-5; D not resolved. Deletions cut 0 bases from V and 9 bases from J, with 11 bases between. CDR1 is LNHNV and CDR2 is YYDKDF in the germline V gene (reference sequence). CDR3 size: 13 residues. The CDR3, as DNA: TGTGCCACCAGCAGAGATCGGACGCGGCCCCAGTACTTC. Protein product: CATSRDRTRPQYF.

This clonotype was observed many times. The J gene is TRBJ2-2, the V gene TRBV7-2, with 7 bases lining up with TRBD1. The CDR3 loop spans 15 amino acids. Germline V gives CDR1 SGHTA, CDR2 FQGNSA. V lost 9 bases, J lost 1 base, and 8 bases stayed unmatched. CDR3 in amino acids: CASRRQGVNTGELFF. The CDR3 DNA reads as TGTGCCAGTAGAAGACAGGGCGTGAACACCGGGGAGCTGTTTTTT. Combining the CDR3 with reference TRBV7-2 and TRBJ2-2 gives the whole variable domain GAGVSQSPSNKVTEKGKDVELRCDPISGHTALYWYRQSLGQGLEFLIYFQGNSAPDKSGLPSDRFSAERTGGSVSTLTIQRTQQEDSAVYLCASRRQGVNTGELFFGEGSRLTVL.

As to this clonotype: The junction does not match germline at one end; this may be a read error. This sequence joins TRBV24-1 and TRBJ2-2; D is unresolved. The germline gives CDR1 KGHDR, CDR2 SFDVKD. The CDR3 covers 13 residues. CDR3: CATSASKTGELFF. In DNA, the CDR3 is TGTGCCACCAGTGCTTCGAAGACCGGGGAGCTGTTTTTT.

The chain recombines TRBV15 with TRBJ1-2; D is perhaps TRBD1 (6 bases). The ends were cut back, 2 bases at V and 6 bases at J, with 16 bases in the middle. From germline, CDR1 is LNHNV and CDR2 YYDKDF (reference sequence). The CDR3 contains 15 residues. This CDR3 is CATSRPGLGGNGYTF. CDR3 coding DNA: TGTGCCACCAGCAGACCGGGACTAGGGGGGAATGGCTACACCTTC.

In this sample, this clonotype turned up many times. The rearrangement joins TRBV24-1 to TRBJ2-5; the match to TRBD1 covers 8 bases. Trimming at V came to 4 bases and at J to 4 bases, leaving 10 bases not matched to a gene. The CDR3 spans 16 residues. In germline, CDR1 is KGHDR, CDR2 SFDVKD. The CDR3 DNA is TGTGCCACCAGTGACCCCCAGGGGGCCAGGGGAGAGACCCAGTACTTC. Its translation is CATSDPQGARGETQYF.

The rearrangement joins TRBV2 to TRBJ2-1; 8 bases are shared with TRBD2. Germline V gene sequence: CDR1 SNHLY, CDR2 FYNNEI. The V segment lost 5 bases and the J segment 6 bases; nucleotides outside the gene matches: 9. This CDR3 contains 15 residues. CDR3: CASSSRTSRTNEQFF. DNA of the CDR3: TGTGCCAGCAGTTCGAGGACTAGCCGGACCAATGAGCAGTTCTTC. Complete variable domain (other parts from reference TRBV2 and TRBJ2-1): EPEVTQTPSHQVTQMGQEVILRCVPISNHLYFYWYRQILGQKVEFLVSFYNNEISEKSEIFDDQFSVERPDGSNFTLKIRSTKLEDSAMYFCASSSRTSRTNEQFFGPGTRLTVL.

This clonotype has more than one count but fewer than ten. V usage is TRBV11-2 and J usage is TRBJ1-3, with a possible D match to TRBD1 (6 bases). The CDR3 is made up of 15 amino acids. Germline CDR1 is SGHAT and CDR2 is FQNNGV. Trimming left V 5 bases short and J 2 bases short, with 13 bases between. CDR3: CASSPLAGAGNTIYF. CDR3 nucleotides: TGTGCCAGCAGCCCCCTGGCAGGGGCTGGAAACACCATATATTTT.

The sample holds many counts of this clonotype. V gene TRBV5-8 combines with J gene TRBJ1-5, with D unclear. CDR1 and CDR2 from the germline V gene are SGHTS and YDEGEE. The CDR3 runs to 14 residues. V shed 4 bases and J shed 3 bases, with 11 bases lying between them. CDR3 residues: CASSLRASNQPQHF. The CDR3 DNA follows: TGTGCCAGCAGCCTGAGGGCTTCCAATCAGCCCCAGCATTTT. Full variable domain (missing parts from reference TRBV5-8 and TRBJ1-5): EAGVTQSPTHLIKTRGQQATLRCSPISGHTSVYWYQQALGLGLQFLLWYDEGEERNRGNFPPRFSGRQFPNYSSELNVNALELEDSALYLCASSLRASNQPQHFGDGTRLSIL.

This clonotype was seen a few times. One end of the junction fails to match germline, which may point to a read error. CDR3 bases: TGTGCCAGCAGTTACGGGACAGGAATCTCCTACGAGCAGTACTTC. Residues: CASSYGTGISYEQYF. J is TRBJ2-7 and V is TRBV10-3; TRBD1 matches 8 bases. Looked up from germline, CDR1 is ENHRY and CDR2 is SYGVKD. The CDR3 is 15 residues long.

The V and J genes are TRBV10-3 and TRBJ2-3, with D perhaps TRBD2 (6 bases). Germline V gene data show CDR1 as ENHRY and CDR2 as SYGVKD. V was shortened by 11 bases and J by 2 bases, with 23 bases between the two germline ends. The CDR3 loop spans 16 amino acids. CDR3 bases: TGTGCCGCCAGCAGCGGATGGGAGGAGTCCACAGATACGCAGTATTTT. Translating it yields CAASSGWEESTDTQYF.

The V and J genes are TRBV29-1 and TRBJ2-5; TRBD1 agrees at 7 bases. This CDR3 spans 15 amino acids. V gave up 4 bases and J gave up 5 bases; unmatched junction bases: 13. Germline V gives CDR1 SQVTM, CDR2 ANQGSEA. In DNA, the CDR3 is TGCAGCGTTGTTCCCACGGGGTCCAGGGGGGAGACCCAGTACTTC. Residues: CSVVPTGSRGETQYF.

The chain recombines TRBV7-2 with TRBJ2-7, with TRBD1 matching 9 bases. Germline V gives CDR1 SGHTA, CDR2 FQGNSA. There are 17 residues in the CDR3. V was pared by 6 bases and J by 2 bases, with 14 bases of the junction left unmatched. The CDR3 loop reads CASSSGPGQGKTYEQYF. The CDR3 DNA is TGTGCCAGCAGTTCCGGACCGGGACAGGGAAAAACCTACGAGCAGTACTTC.

In this sample, this clonotype turned up many times. This chain connects TRBV6-5 to TRBJ2-5; 7 nucleotides match TRBD1. The J segment lost 5 bases and the V segment lost 5 bases, leaving 11 bases of the junction unmatched. The CDR3 is 15 residues long. Germline-derived CDR1 and CDR2 are MNHEY and SVGAGI. In DNA form, the CDR3 reads TGTGCCAGCAGTAGCCCCACAGGGGCAGAGGAGACCCAGTACTTC. It translates to CASSSPTGAEETQYF.

The rearrangement links TRBV7-3 to TRBJ2-5, with 7 bases aligning to TRBD2. Looked up from germline, CDR1 is SGHTA and CDR2 is FQGTGA. The CDR3 is 18 amino acids. The V gene end was trimmed by 4 bases and the J gene end by 1 base; junction bases not matched to a gene: 15. The CDR3 DNA follows: TGTGCCAGCAGCTGTCATTCCGGACTAGGGTCCTCCCAAGAGACCCAGTACTTC. Protein sequence: CASSCHSGLGSSQETQYF.

This clonotype was found many times. This chain links TRBV13 with TRBJ1-3; possible D gene TRBD1, 5 bases. The V gene lost 3 bases and the J gene lost 8 bases, with 17 bases spanning the gap. This CDR3 region has 15 residues. Germline CDR1 and CDR2: PRHDT and FYEKMQ (reference sequence). The CDR3 here is CASSFTGQVLDTIYF. The DNA of the CDR3 is TGTGCCAGCAGCTTTACAGGTCAAGTATTGGACACCATATATTTT. The full variable domain, with the rest looked up from reference TRBV13 and TRBJ1-3, is AAGVIQSPRHLIKEKRETATLKCYPIPRHDTVYWYQQGPGQDPQFLISFYEKMQSDKGSIPDRFSAQQFSDYHSELNMSSLELGDSALYFCASSFTGQVLDTIYFGEGSWLTVV.

This clonotype appeared once. The chain is built from TRBV19 and TRBJ1-2; 9 positions match TRBD1. This CDR3 comprises 14 residues. J gave up 8 bases and V 4 bases, and 8 bases lay outside the gene matches. The germline V gene encodes CDR1 LNHDA and CDR2 SQIVND (reference sequence). CDR3 in DNA: TGTGCCAGTAGTACCCGGGACAGGGCCGGGGGCTACACCTTC. Its translation: CASSTRDRAGGYTF.

The chain joins TRBV6-1 to TRBJ2-7; 7 nucleotides match TRBD2. CDR1 MNHNS and CDR2 SASEGT come from the germline V gene. V was clipped by 6 bases and J by 6 bases; unmatched bases: 8. There are 13 residues in the CDR3. The CDR3 protein is CASRGGSSPEQYF. CDR3 coding DNA: TGTGCCAGCAGGGGGGGGTCCTCTCCCGAGCAGTACTTC.